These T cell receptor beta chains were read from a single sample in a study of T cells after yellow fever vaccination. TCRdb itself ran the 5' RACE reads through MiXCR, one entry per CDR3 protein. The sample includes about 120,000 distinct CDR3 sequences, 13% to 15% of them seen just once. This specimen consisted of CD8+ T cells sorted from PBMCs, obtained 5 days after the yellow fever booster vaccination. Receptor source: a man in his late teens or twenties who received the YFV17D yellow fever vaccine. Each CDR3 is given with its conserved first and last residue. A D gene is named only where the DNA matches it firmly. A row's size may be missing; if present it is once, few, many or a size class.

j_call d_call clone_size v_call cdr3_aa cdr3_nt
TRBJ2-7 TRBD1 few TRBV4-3 CASSQVGTGAGEQYF TGCGCCAGCAGCCAAGTTGGGACAGGGGCGGGGGAGCAGTACTTC
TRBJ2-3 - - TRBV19 CASSIPRRGPDTQYF TGTGCCAGTAGTATCCCCCGGAGAGGCCCAGATACGCAGTATTTT
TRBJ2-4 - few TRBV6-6 CASISAGVPAKNIQYF TGTGCCAGCATCTCGGCCGGGGTACCAGCCAAAAACATTCAGTACTTC
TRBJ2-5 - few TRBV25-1 CVRAPLGQETQYF TGTGTCCGGGCCCCCTTGGGTCAAGAGACCCAGTACTTC
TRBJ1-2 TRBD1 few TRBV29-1 CSVGDSYNYGYTF TGCAGCGTGGGGGACAGCTATAACTATGGCTACACCTTC
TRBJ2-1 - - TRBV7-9 CASSRRDNDNEQFF TGTGCCAGCAGCCGCCGGGACAACGACAATGAGCAGTTCTTC
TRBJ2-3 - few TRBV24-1 CATSQGRTQYF TGTGCCACCTCACAGGGGAGGACGCAGTATTTT
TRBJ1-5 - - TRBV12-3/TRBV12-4 CASRARNSNQPQHF TGTGCCAGCAGAGCGAGAAATAGCAATCAGCCCCAGCATTTT
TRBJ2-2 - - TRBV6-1 CASNTALREAAGELFF TGTGCCAGCAATACCGCACTCAGGGAGGCGGCCGGGGAGCTGTTTTTT
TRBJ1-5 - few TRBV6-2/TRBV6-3 CASSYSRTGLQPQHF TGTGCCAGCAGTTACTCGAGAACCGGGCTGCAGCCCCAGCATTTT
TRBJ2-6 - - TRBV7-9 CASSLGDPGTGRSGANVLTF TGTGCCAGCAGCTTAGGGGACCCCGGGACGGGCCGGTCTGGGGCCAACGTCCTGACTTTC
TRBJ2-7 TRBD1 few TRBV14 CASSQATGQGGYEQYF TGTGCCAGCAGCCAAGCTACGGGACAGGGTGGTTACGAGCAGTACTTC
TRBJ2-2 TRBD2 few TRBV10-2 CASSGLASPTGELFF TGCGCCAGCTCGGGACTAGCGTCCCCCACCGGGGAGCTGTTTTTT
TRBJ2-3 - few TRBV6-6 CASSSPTNKRGHTDTQYF TGTGCCAGCAGTTCTCCGACGAACAAGAGAGGACACACAGATACGCAGTATTTT
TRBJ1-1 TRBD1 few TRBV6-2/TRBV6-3 CASSHGQGGFMNTEAFF TGTGCCAGCAGCCATGGACAGGGGGGCTTCATGAACACTGAAGCTTTCTTT
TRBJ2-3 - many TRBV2 CASSETGDTQYF TGTGCCAGCAGCGAGACTGGAGATACGCAGTATTTT
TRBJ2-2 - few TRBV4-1 CASSQEPGLSGELFF TGCGCCAGCAGCCAAGAACCGGGATTGTCCGGGGAGCTGTTTTTT
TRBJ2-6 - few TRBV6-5 CASSSGVGANVLTF TGTGCCAGCAGTTCAGGGGTTGGGGCCAACGTCCTGACTTTC
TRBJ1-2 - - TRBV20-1 CSASIGSNGYTF TGCAGTGCTAGTATAGGGAGTAATGGCTACACCTTC
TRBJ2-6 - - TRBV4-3 CASSQDWVAGANVLTF TGCGCCAGCAGCCAAGATTGGGTAGCTGGGGCCAACGTCCTGACTTTC
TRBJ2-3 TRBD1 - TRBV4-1 CASSHYFPGQGVDTQYF TGCGCCAGCAGCCATTACTTTCCGGGACAGGGAGTAGATACGCAGTATTTT
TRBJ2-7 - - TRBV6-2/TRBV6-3 CASSYSLGTSYEQYF TGTGCCAGCAGTTACTCACTGGGGACCTCCTACGAGCAGTACTTC
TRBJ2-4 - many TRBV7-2 CASSLDDTGKNIQYF TGTGCCAGCAGCTTAGATGATACAGGGAAAAACATTCAGTACTTC
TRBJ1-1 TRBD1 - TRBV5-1 CASRQGGILNTEAFF TGCGCCAGCAGACAGGGGGGGATCCTGAACACTGAAGCTTTCTTT
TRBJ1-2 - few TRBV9 CASHGPIHGYTF TGTGCCAGCCACGGACCAATTCATGGCTACACCTTC
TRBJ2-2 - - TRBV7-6 CASSLGGWDTGELFF TGTGCCAGCAGCTTAGGGGGATGGGACACCGGGGAGCTGTTTTTT
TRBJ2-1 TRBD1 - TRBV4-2 CASSLTDRAGFSYNEQFF TGTGCCAGCAGCCTAACGGACAGGGCGGGCTTCTCCTACAATGAGCAGTTCTTC
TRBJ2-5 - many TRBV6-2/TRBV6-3 CASTDRPPRETQYF TGTGCCAGCACCGACAGGCCCCCTCGAGAGACCCAGTACTTC
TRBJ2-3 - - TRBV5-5 CASSLDLGLSTDTQYF TGTGCCAGCAGCTTGGATTTGGGCCTAAGCACAGATACGCAGTATTTT
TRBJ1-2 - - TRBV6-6 CASSYTGTGQKTSGYTF TGTGCCAGCAGTTACACTGGAACAGGACAGAAAACGTCTGGCTACACCTTC
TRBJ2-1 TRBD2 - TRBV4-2 CASSQAEGLVNEQFF TGTGCCAGCAGCCAAGCTGAGGGACTAGTTAATGAGCAGTTCTTC
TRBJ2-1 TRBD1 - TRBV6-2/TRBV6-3 CASSPTGGVLFF TGTGCCAGCAGTCCGACAGGGGGAGTCCTGTTCTTC
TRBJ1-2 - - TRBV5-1 CASSLAGANYGYTF TGCGCCAGCAGCCTCGCAGGGGCGAACTATGGCTACACCTTC
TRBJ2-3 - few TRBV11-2 CATHRDDSTDTQYF TGTGCCACCCACCGGGATGATAGCACAGATACGCAGTATTTT
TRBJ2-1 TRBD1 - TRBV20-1 CTVPGTGGGNEQFF TGCACCGTCCCCGGGACAGGGGGTGGAAATGAGCAGTTCTTC
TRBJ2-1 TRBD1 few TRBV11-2 CASSPGAGQGPEQFF TGTGCCAGCAGCCCAGGGGCCGGACAGGGGCCTGAGCAGTTCTTC
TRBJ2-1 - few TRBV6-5 CASSRAGPLNEQFF TGTGCCAGCAGTCGTGCGGGACCTCTTAATGAGCAGTTCTTC
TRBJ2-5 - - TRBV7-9 CASSRSGSQETQYF TGTGCCAGCAGCCGATCCGGGAGTCAAGAGACCCAGTACTTC
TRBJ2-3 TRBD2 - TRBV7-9 CASLFGGGADTQYF TGTGCCAGTCTTTTCGGCGGGGGGGCCGATACGCAGTATTTT
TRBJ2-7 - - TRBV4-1 CASSQDRAGTYEQYF TGCGCCAGCAGCCAAGATCGCGCAGGGACCTACGAGCAGTACTTC
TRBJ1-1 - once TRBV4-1 CASSHAVGTEAFF TGCGCCAGCAGCCATGCGGTAGGAACTGAAGCTTTCTTT
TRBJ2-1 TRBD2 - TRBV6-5 CASRLSGGNSYNEQFF TGTGCCAGCAGATTGAGCGGGGGGAACTCCTACAATGAGCAGTTCTTC